This section outlines one T cell receptor beta chain sequence together with its context. What it binds is unknown. Data came from immunoSEQ multiplex PCR; TCRdb stores just in-frame clones and leaves some out. Among 65,000 to 85,000 clones, 93% were seen once, and the ten largest hold around 5%. Germline CDR1 is SGHTA and CDR2 is FQGTGA. CDR3 length: 13 residues. The V gene lost 2 bases and the J gene lost 8 bases, with 10 bases spanning the gap. These data originate in a study of siplizumab effects on memory and regulatory T cells. Study-wide results and caveats: Proliferating clones, CD4+ or CD8+, lacked an assignable naive or memory phenotype in roughly 80-97% of cases.

The chain links TRBV7-3 to TRBJ2-1; possible D gene TRBD2, 5 bases. Sequenced material: CD8+ T cells sorted from blood. The sequence came from a human donor in good health. The CDR3 DNA follows: TGTGCCAGCAGCTTACTCTTCGGGGATGAGCAGTTCTTC. This gives the protein CASSLLFGDEQFF.